The present TCR beta chain was sequenced within a study of cytomegalovirus exposure and HLA in healthy donors. Study information: Samples from HLA-typed donors yielded around 85 million unique TCRs in an early data release.

Remarks on this clone: What it binds is not known.

Researchers ran the PCR with 60 Vbeta and 13 Jbeta primers. Methods used by the authors: Later, 80 million or so unique TCR beta chains were counted in an analysis, and 8.5 million to 13 million of them were shared. Profiling relied on immunoSEQ multiplex PCR, and the TCRdb table lists in-frame clones only, not all of them. D and trimming were read from the DNA, whereas the V and J calls and clone size are those reported in that table. Here the sample spans 180,000 or so clones, 76% being singletons. The CDR3 sequence is 14 residues long. The ends were cut back, 3 bases at V and 2 bases at J, with 12 bases in the middle. The germline gives CDR1 SGHRS, CDR2 YFSETQ. General study findings and limits: The study listed around 150 cytomegalovirus-associated TCR beta chains. Because they were indistinguishable, some V segments, including TRBV6-2 and TRBV6-3, were excluded.

The sample consisted of PBMCs. The chain recombines TRBV5-1 with TRBJ2-7, with D tentatively TRBD1 (6 bases). The receptor was derived from a man between 18 and 29 years old in good health and CMV-seronegative. CDR3: CASSSSGQTYEQYF. CDR3 nucleotide sequence: TGCGCCAGCAGCTCATCCGGACAGACCTACGAGCAGTACTTC.